The text below deals with one T cell receptor (beta chain). Antigen: not known. Measured with immunoSEQ multiplex PCR; TCRdb has only the in-frame clones, and not every one. The sample comprises roughly 82,000 clones, roughly 86% of which are singletons, and 15% to 20% rests with the top ten. Germline loops: CDR1 MNHNS, CDR2 SASEGT. With 1 base removed from V and 4 bases from J, the gap between germline ends came to 7 bases. This CDR3 comprises 13 residues. These data originate in a study of identifying expanded T cells in peripheral blood. Study results and caveats: Approximately 2-week clone count variance significantly increased as total template count grew.

Source material: blood. This sequence joins TRBV6-1 and TRBJ1-1; no clear D gene. This TCR came from a person aged 18 to 70 in good health. The CDR3: CASSEGLVTEAFF. CDR3 nucleotide sequence: TGTGCCAGCAGTGAAGGACTAGTCACTGAAGCTTTCTTT.